The 28 T cell receptor beta chains below come from one sample, sequenced in a study of cytomegalovirus exposure and HLA in healthy donors. Amplification used 60 Vbeta primers and 13 Jbeta primers. Assay: immunoSEQ multiplex PCR; the TCRdb copy retains only in-frame clones and omits some. This table has 55,000 to 80,000 clones, about four fifths appearing once. The sequencing sample was made of PBMCs. These TCRs come from a woman younger than 45 in good health and CMV-seronegative.

This clone was counted a few times. The chain employs TRBV7-2 and TRBJ1-2, with TRBD1 as a possible D gene (6 bases). The CDR3 is 17 residues long. CDR1 is SGHTA, CDR2 FQGNSA, per germline. Trimming shortened V by 1 base and J by 2 bases, and 17 bases separated the two germline ends. The CDR3 loop is CASSLGAGVRGNYGYTF. DNA of the CDR3: TGTGCCAGCAGCTTAGGGGCAGGGGTGAGAGGGAACTATGGCTACACCTTC.

The V and J genes are TRBV11-2 and TRBJ2-1; unclear D gene. CDR1 and CDR2 (germline): SGHAT, FQNNGV. The CDR3 contains 12 residues. Trimming removed 0 bases at V and 10 bases at J, with 7 bases between. In DNA form, the CDR3 reads TGTGCCAGCAGCTTAGATACGCGGGAGCAGTTCTTC. Its protein product is CASSLDTREQFF.

This rearrangement joins TRBV6-5 to TRBJ1-5, with TRBD1 identical over 9 bases. CDR1 and CDR2 (germline): MNHEY, SVGAGI. V lost 6 bases and J lost 6; bases outside the gene matches: 9. This CDR3 contains 15 residues. The CDR3 here is CASRGGGTGSQPQHF. The DNA of the CDR3 is TGTGCCAGCAGAGGGGGGGGGACAGGGAGTCAGCCCCAGCATTTT.

This sequence joins TRBV6-5 and TRBJ1-1, with TRBD1 as a possible D gene (5 bases). Germline CDR1 MNHEY, CDR2 SVGAGI. The CDR3 consists of 14 residues. Trimming pared 7 bases from V and 4 bases from J, leaving 16 bases between. The CDR3 is CASIPFGAGTEAFF. CDR3 nucleotides: TGTGCCAGCATCCCTTTTGGGGCAGGCACTGAAGCTTTCTTT.

There are a few counts of this clone. The J gene is TRBJ1-1, the V gene TRBV4-3; weak D call: TRBD1 (6 bases). Trimming took off 3 bases at V and 6 bases at J, with 17 bases between the two ends. In germline, CDR1 is LGHNA, CDR2 YSLEER. The CDR3 runs to 15 residues. CDR3 nucleotide sequence: TGCGCCAGCAGCCAGGCAGACAGGCGACCCTCTGAAGCTTTCTTT. Its protein is CASSQADRRPSEAFF.

The V and J genes are TRBV9 and TRBJ1-2, with D possibly being TRBD1 (5 bases). The germline V gene has CDR1 SGDLS and CDR2 YYNGEE. This CDR3 has 14 residues. V gave up 0 bases and J gave up 5 bases, with 11 bases separating them. CDR3: CASSVATGSYGYTF. The CDR3 DNA is TGTGCCAGCAGCGTAGCTACAGGTTCGTATGGCTACACCTTC.

The chain has TRBV2 and TRBJ1-3; D may be TRBD1 (5 bases). The V and J ends lost 8 bases and 3 bases respectively, with 8 bases between them. CDR3 length equals 12 residues. Germline values: CDR1 SNHLY, CDR2 FYNNEI. CDR3 in DNA: TGTGCCAGCCACGGGGGTGGAAACACCATATATTTT. This sequence encodes CASHGGGNTIYF.

This chain uses TRBV6-5 with TRBJ1-1; 10 bases align to TRBD1. The CDR3 is made up of 14 amino acids. V trimming: 7 bases; J trimming: 1 base; junction bases outside the gene matches: 3. CDR1 MNHEY and CDR2 SVGAGI come from the germline V gene. The CDR3 nucleotides are TGTGCCAGCACCGGACAGGGGGGGAACACTGAAGCTTTCTTT. This translates into CASTGQGGNTEAFF.

The rearrangement joins TRBV5-1 to TRBJ2-2; TRBD1 matches at 10 bases. The CDR3 runs to 15 residues. Germline CDR1 is SGHRS and CDR2 is YFSETQ. The junction had 5 bases not matched to a gene; V was cut back by 4 bases and J by 5 bases. CDR3 region: CASSTGQGRTGELFF. The CDR3 DNA is TGCGCCAGCAGCACGGGACAGGGGAGGACCGGGGAGCTGTTTTTT.

The rearrangement joins TRBV28 to TRBJ1-2; 10 bases are shared with TRBD1. J was trimmed by 4 bases and V by 3 bases; bases with no gene match: 8. CDR3 size: 16 residues. Germline CDR1 is MDHEN and CDR2 is SYDVKM. CDR3 protein: CASSLSDRGLGYGYTF. CDR3 coding DNA: TGTGCCAGCAGTTTGTCCGACAGGGGGCTCGGCTATGGCTACACCTTC.

The chain uses TRBV29-1 and TRBJ1-2, with a tentative D call TRBD1 (6 bases). The CDR3 sequence is 15 residues long. Deletions cut 8 bases from V and 3 bases from J, with 22 bases between. CDR1 is SQVTM, CDR2 ANQGSEA, per germline. Here the CDR3 DNA reads TGCAGCCAGACCACGGAGGGGGGGGCATACTATGGCTACACCTTC. Amino acid sequence: CSQTTEGGAYYGYTF.

This clone has only a few counts. The chain links TRBV7-8 to TRBJ1-3, with D possibly TRBD1 on 6 matching bases. CDR1 is SGHVS and CDR2 is FQNEAQ in the germline V gene. V was shortened by 4 bases and J by 1 base, with 8 bases between the two germline ends. This CDR3 comprises 14 residues. The CDR3 region is CASSSRGSGNTIYF. The CDR3 DNA follows: TGTGCCAGCAGCTCTAGGGGGTCTGGAAACACCATATATTTT.

The J gene is TRBJ1-4, the V gene TRBV25-1; TRBD1 matches at 8 bases. This CDR3 has 18 amino acids. Trimming cost V 3 bases and J 7 bases; bases outside gene matches: 16. CDR1 and CDR2 (germline): MGHDK, SYGVNS. The CDR3 bases are TGTGCCAGCAGTGACAGTGTGAACAGGGGGACTGGTCGTGAAAAACTGTTTTTT. This encodes CASSDSVNRGTGREKLFF.

This clone was found a few times. V gene TRBV7-8 combines with J gene TRBJ2-7; the match to TRBD2 covers 8 bases. In germline, CDR1 is SGHVS, CDR2 FQNEAQ. The CDR3 is made up of 17 amino acids. Trimming at V came to 8 bases and at J to 2 bases, leaving 17 bases not matched to a gene. The CDR3 DNA is TGTGCCAGCGGCCATGACCCCCGAGGCGGGGGGACCTACGAGCAGTACTTC. Translating it yields CASGHDPRGGGTYEQYF.

The rearrangement uses TRBV6-5 and TRBJ1-2; D is perhaps TRBD1 (6 bases). The CDR3 consists of 16 residues. Trimming pared 2 bases from V and 0 bases from J, leaving 13 bases between. Looked up from germline, CDR1 is MNHEY and CDR2 is SVGAGI. CDR3 region: CASSYDRLEANYGYTF. For the CDR3, the DNA is TGTGCCAGCAGTTACGACAGGCTAGAAGCTAACTATGGCTACACCTTC.

CDR3: CASSLGQVRGYNEQFF. The DNA for the CDR3 is TGTGCCAGCAGCTTAGGACAGGTTCGCGGCTACAATGAGCAGTTCTTC. V is TRBV11-3 and J is TRBJ2-1, with D perhaps TRBD1 (6 bases). CDR3 length equals 16 residues. CDR1 and CDR2 (germline): SGHNT, YENEEA. Trimming shortened V by 1 base and J by 3 bases, and 13 bases separated the two germline ends. Supplemented by reference TRBV11-3 and TRBJ2-1, the full variable domain reads EAGVVQSPRYKIIEKKQPVAFWCNPISGHNTLYWYLQNLGQGPELLIRYENEEAVDDSQLPKDRFSAERLKGVDSTLKIQPAELGDSAVYLCASSLGQVRGYNEQFFGPGTRLTVL.

The CDR3 loop reads CASSLDRGHEQFF. CDR3 DNA sequence: TGTGCCAGCAGCTTAGACAGGGGCCATGAGCAGTTCTTC. The V and J genes are TRBV7-2 and TRBJ2-1; TRBD1 agrees at 7 bases. Looked up from germline, CDR1 is SGHTA and CDR2 is FQGNSA. The CDR3 covers 13 residues. V lost 1 base and J lost 8; bases outside the gene matches: 2.

Comment on this clone: A junction end diverges from the germline sequence, so it may reflect a read error. V gene TRBV7-9 combines with J gene TRBJ2-5; 11 nucleotides align to TRBD2. This CDR3 is 17 amino acids long. The germline V gene has CDR1 SEHNR and CDR2 FQNEAQ (reference sequence). The CDR3 nucleotides are TGTTCCAGCAGCTCTCTTTCTAGCGGGGGGATTCAGGAGACCCAGTACTTC. Translated, it gives CSSSSLSSGGIQETQYF.

The chain employs TRBV14 and TRBJ2-5; 11 bases agree with TRBD2. J gave up 2 bases and V 4 bases, and 18 bases lay outside the gene matches. In germline, CDR1 is SGHDN, CDR2 FVKESK. CDR3 size: 20 residues. The CDR3 DNA reads as TGTGCCAGCAGCCCTTTCAGCAGTAGCGGGAGGGCCTTCCGACAAGAGACCCAGTACTTC. Protein: CASSPFSSSGRAFRQETQYF.

The V gene is TRBV28, the J gene TRBJ2-5; no clear D. The V and J ends lost 4 bases and 4 bases respectively, with 13 bases between them. The CDR3 extends over 14 amino acids. The germline CDR1 and CDR2 sequences are MDHEN and SYDVKM. The CDR3 nucleotides read TGTGCCAGCAGTTCACCGTCGGTTAGAGAGACCCAGTACTTC. This sequence encodes CASSSPSVRETQYF.

DNA of the CDR3: TGCGCCAGCAGCCAAGAAGAGGCGGGGACTCTTAGAAACACTGAAGCTTTCTTT. Amino acids: CASSQEEAGTLRNTEAFF. The rearrangement joins TRBV4-1 to TRBJ1-1; tentatively, D is TRBD1 (5 bases). V shed 0 bases and J shed 2 bases, with 19 bases lying between them. This CDR3 region has 18 residues. The germline gives CDR1 MGHRA, CDR2 YSYEKL.

This clone was recorded a few times. The V gene is TRBV7-6, the J gene TRBJ1-1; D is unresolved. This CDR3 spans 11 amino acids. Germline CDR1 is SGHVS and CDR2 is FNYEAQ. V lost 5 bases to trimming and J lost 10 bases, with 11 bases between them. The CDR3 is CASSPGGRAFF. In DNA form, the CDR3 reads TGTGCCAGCAGCCCGGGAGGGCGAGCTTTCTTT.

The V call is TRBV9, the J call TRBJ2-2, with 11 bases fitting TRBD2. CDR1 SGDLS and CDR2 YYNGEE come from the germline V gene. CDR3 length: 16 amino acids. Germline trimming cut 4 bases from V and 2 bases from J; bases unmatched to any gene: 4. CDR3 DNA sequence: TGTGCCAGCAGCAAACTAGCGGGGGTTAACACCGGGGAGCTGTTTTTT. Protein sequence: CASSKLAGVNTGELFF.

The rearrangement joins TRBV6-1 to TRBJ1-1; D unresolved. Trimming left V 0 bases short and J 0 bases short, with 14 bases between. CDR1 and CDR2 from the germline V gene are MNHNS and SASEGT. The CDR3 length is 17 residues. The CDR3 sequence is CASSEAFQDYLNTEAFF. The CDR3 DNA sequence: TGTGCCAGCAGTGAAGCCTTCCAGGACTACCTGAACACTGAAGCTTTCTTT.

This chain joins TRBV29-1 and TRBJ2-5; D is unclear. The CDR3 has 10 residues. Germline V gene data show CDR1 as SQVTM and CDR2 as ANQGSEA. V shed 4 bases and J shed 5 bases, with 5 bases lying between them. This CDR3 reads CSVGSETQYF. CDR3 nucleotide sequence: TGCAGCGTTGGTTCTGAGACCCAGTACTTC.

Only a few counts were recorded for this clone. The V and J genes are TRBV2 and TRBJ2-1; 8 bases align to TRBD2. The germline V gene has CDR1 SNHLY and CDR2 FYNNEI. Losses at the gene ends were 7 bases for V and 6 bases for J; bases not matched to a gene: 8. This CDR3 has 14 amino acids. CDR3 nucleotides: TGTGCCAGCACTTTGGGACTAGGGGGCAATGAGCAGTTCTTC. Translation: CASTLGLGGNEQFF. Supplemented by reference TRBV2 and TRBJ2-1, the full variable domain reads EPEVTQTPSHQVTQMGQEVILRCVPISNHLYFYWYRQILGQKVEFLVSFYNNEISEKSEIFDDQFSVERPDGSNFTLKIRSTKLEDSAMYFCASTLGLGGNEQFFGPGTRLTVL.

The rearrangement links TRBV9 to TRBJ1-6; 8 bases fit TRBD1. The CDR3 sequence is 16 residues long. V was pared by 4 bases and J by 9 bases, with 12 bases of the junction left unmatched. Germline CDR1 SGDLS, CDR2 YYNGEE. The DNA of the CDR3 is TGTGCCAGCAGCCTAGAGGGGACCAGGGGGCTTTCACCCCTCCACTTT. Amino acids: CASSLEGTRGLSPLHF.

V usage is TRBV30 and J usage is TRBJ1-1; D possibly corresponds to TRBD1 (6 bases). The V end was cut by 2 bases, the J end by 10 bases, with 11 bases between. This CDR3 is 11 amino acids long. CDR1 and CDR2 (germline): GTSNPN, SVGIG (reference sequence). The CDR3 region has the DNA TGTGCCTGGAGTAAAACCAGGGGAGCTTTCTTT. This encodes CAWSKTRGAFF. Looking up the rest from reference TRBV30 and TRBJ1-1 gives the full variable domain: SQTIHQWPATLVQPVGSPLSLECTVEGTSNPNLYWYRQAAGRGLQLLFYSVGIGQISSEVPQNLSASRPQDRQFILSSKKLLLSDSGFYLCAWSKTRGAFFGQGTRLTVV.